One sample yielded the 26 T cell receptor beta chains listed below, sequenced in a study of technical replicates of blood from a handful of donors. Clones were sequenced by immunoSEQ multiplex PCR, and TCRdb holds only the in-frame ones, with some missing. The data contain tens of thousands of clones, around 86% of them singletons. The sequenced sample was PBMCs. All receptors derive from a human donor in good health. Some clones in this sample may be carry-over from other donors' samples.

The genes are TRBV7-9 and TRBJ1-1; 9 nucleotides line up with TRBD1. The CDR3 spans 12 residues. With 5 bases clipped from V and 10 bases from J, the junction kept 5 bases outside the gene matches. Germline V lookup: CDR1 SEHNR, CDR2 FQNEAQ (reference sequence). The DNA of the CDR3 is TGTGCCAGCAGCCCTACAGGGGGCAGAGCTTTCTTT. Translation: CASSPTGGRAFF.

This sequence joins TRBV10-3 and TRBJ2-7, with 8 bases fitting TRBD1. V shed 5 bases, J shed 2 bases, and the junction held 5 bases outside the gene matches. This CDR3 comprises 14 residues. In germline, CDR1 is ENHRY, CDR2 SYGVKD. The DNA for the CDR3 is TGTGCCATCAGTCCCCCGGGACAGGCCTACGAGCAGTACTTC. This codes for CAISPPGQAYEQYF.

The chain has TRBV2 and TRBJ2-2; the D is unclear. The CDR3 sequence is 13 residues long. Trimming took off 7 bases at V and 7 bases at J, with 13 bases between the two ends. Per germline, CDR1 SNHLY and CDR2 FYNNEI. The CDR3 sequence: CASTLSSRGELFF. The CDR3 DNA reads TGTGCCAGCACTCTGTCTAGTCGCGGGGAGCTGTTTTTT.

Only a few counts were recorded for this clone. The genes are TRBV7-9 and TRBJ2-5, with 8 bases aligning to TRBD2. V lost 1 base to trimming and J lost 14 bases; unmatched junction nucleotides: 6. The CDR3 extends over 12 amino acids. CDR1 is SEHNR and CDR2 is FQNEAQ in the germline V gene (reference sequence). In DNA form, the CDR3 reads TGTGCCAGCAGCTTAGTGGCGGGAGGCGAATACTTC. It yields the protein CASSLVAGGEYF.

A few counts support this clone. V is TRBV5-1 and J is TRBJ1-5, with D possibly being TRBD1 (6 bases). The germline V gene encodes CDR1 SGHRS and CDR2 YFSETQ. V lost 0 bases and J lost 0, with 13 bases in between. This CDR3 comprises 17 residues. The CDR3 bases are TGCGCCAGCAGCTTGGCCGGACAGACTAATAGCAATCAGCCCCAGCATTTT. Amino acid sequence: CASSLAGQTNSNQPQHF.

The J gene is TRBJ2-2, the V gene TRBV6-1, with TRBD1 identical over 7 bases. The V gene end was trimmed by 7 bases and the J gene end by 7 bases; junction bases not matched to a gene: 6. CDR3 length: 13 amino acids. The germline V gene has CDR1 MNHNS and CDR2 SASEGT. The CDR3 DNA reads as TGTGCCAGCACCCGACAGGGAAGCGGGGAGCTGTTTTTT. This encodes CASTRQGSGELFF.

V is TRBV9 and J is TRBJ1-2; no definite D call. V lost 3 bases to trimming and J lost 8 bases, with 11 bases between them. The CDR3 is 12 amino acids. CDR1 is SGDLS, CDR2 YYNGEE, per germline. The CDR3 spells CASSGERGGYTF. The CDR3 coding sequence is TGTGCCAGCAGCGGGGAAAGAGGGGGCTACACCTTC.

The chain uses TRBV4-3 and TRBJ2-1; maybe TRBD1 (6 bases). V was clipped by 2 bases and J by 8 bases, with 10 bases between them. The CDR3 extends over 13 amino acids. The germline CDR1 and CDR2 sequences are LGHNA and YSLEER. The DNA for the CDR3 is TGCGCCAGCAGCCAACGGCCAGGGGATGAGCAGTTCTTC. Amino acids: CASSQRPGDEQFF.

This chain links TRBV11-2 with TRBJ1-4; D is unresolved. The V gene lost 5 bases and the J gene lost 3 bases, with 7 bases spanning the gap. This CDR3 is built from 13 residues. Germline V gene lookup returns CDR1 SGHAT and CDR2 FQNNGV. The CDR3 spells CASSINSNEKLFF. Here the CDR3 DNA reads TGTGCCAGCAGCATAAATTCTAATGAAAAACTGTTTTTT. The whole variable domain, filled in from reference TRBV11-2 and TRBJ1-4, reads EAGVAQSPRYKIIEKRQSVAFWCNPISGHATLYWYQQILGQGPKLLIQFQNNGVVDDSQLPKDRFSAERLKGVDSTLKIQPAKLEDSAVYLCASSINSNEKLFFGSGTQLSVL.

CDR3 sequence reads: CASRKWGGEQYF. The CDR3, as DNA: TGTGCCAGCAGGAAGTGGGGGGGGGAGCAGTACTTC. The rearrangement uses TRBV21-1 and TRBJ2-7; no DNA check was done on the table's D call, TRBD2. TRBV21-1 is a documented pseudogene. This CDR3 is 12 amino acids long.

This sequence joins TRBV4-3 and TRBJ2-2, with D possibly being TRBD1 (5 bases). The ends were cut back, 2 bases at V and 7 bases at J, with 14 bases in the middle. Germline V gene sequence: CDR1 LGHNA, CDR2 YSLEER. The CDR3 length is 15 residues. CDR3 sequence (DNA): TGCGCCAGCAGCCAAATGAAGGGGCAGTACGGGGAGCTGTTTTTT. Encoded protein: CASSQMKGQYGELFF.

This chain joins TRBV10-3 and TRBJ1-3; no clear D. The CDR3 has 13 residues. Germline lookup yields CDR1 ENHRY and CDR2 SYGVKD. Trimming shortened V by 10 bases and J by 1 base, and 11 bases separated the two germline ends. The CDR3 DNA reads as TGTGCCACCAAGGAGCTATCTGGAAACACCATATATTTT. Amino acids: CATKELSGNTIYF.

The J gene is TRBJ1-5, the V gene TRBV7-2, with TRBD1 matching over 7 bases. The CDR3 loop spans 15 amino acids. Per the germline V gene, CDR1 is SGHTA and CDR2 is FQGNSA. V was clipped by 5 bases and J by 3 bases; unmatched bases: 7. In DNA, the CDR3 is TGTGCCAGCAGCAGACGGACAGGCTACAATCAGCCCCAGCATTTT. Amino acids: CASSRRTGYNQPQHF. Filled out from reference TRBV7-2 and TRBJ1-5, the complete variable domain reads GAGVSQSPSNKVTEKGKDVELRCDPISGHTALYWYRQSLGQGLEFLIYFQGNSAPDKSGLPSDRFSAERTGGSVSTLTIQRTQQEDSAVYLCASSRRTGYNQPQHFGDGTRLSIL.

This chain uses TRBV7-2 with TRBJ2-3, with TRBD2 identical over 10 bases. V shed 3 bases and J 2 bases; nucleotides not matched to a gene: 11. The CDR3 length is 18 residues. CDR1 and CDR2 (germline): SGHTA, FQGNSA. The CDR3 reads CASSFPPRTSGSTDTQYF. Here the CDR3 DNA reads TGTGCCAGCAGCTTCCCTCCCCGGACTAGCGGTTCCACAGATACGCAGTATTTT.

This clone was recorded only once. The J gene is TRBJ2-3, the V gene TRBV5-1; the D is unclear. V gave up 5 bases and J gave up 1 base, with 8 bases separating them. The CDR3 runs to 13 residues. Germline V gene data show CDR1 as SGHRS and CDR2 as YFSETQ. The CDR3 reads CASRLEGTDTQYF. The CDR3 coding sequence is TGCGCCAGCAGACTCGAGGGCACAGATACGCAGTATTTT. Combining the CDR3 with reference TRBV5-1 and TRBJ2-3 gives the whole variable domain KAGVTQTPRYLIKTRGQQVTLSCSPISGHRSVSWYQQTPGQGLQFLFEYFSETQRNKGNFPGRFSGRQFSNSRSEMNVSTLELGDSALYLCASRLEGTDTQYFGPGTRLTVL.

The rearrangement uses TRBV5-1 and TRBJ2-3; 7 bases line up with TRBD2. The germline V gene has CDR1 SGHRS and CDR2 YFSETQ. With 0 bases clipped from V and 11 bases from J, the junction kept 3 bases outside the gene matches. CDR3 length: 12 amino acids. The CDR3 protein is CASSLGAGKQYF. CDR3 DNA: TGCGCCAGCAGCTTGGGAGCGGGGAAGCAGTATTTT.

V gene TRBV20-1 combines with J gene TRBJ2-3; maybe TRBD1 (6 bases). CDR3 length: 11 amino acids. CDR1 and CDR2 from the germline V gene are DFQATT and SNEGSKA (reference sequence). The DNA for the CDR3 is TGCGGGTCAGGGGTTACAGATACGCAGTATTTT. Encoded protein: CGSGVTDTQYF.

CDR3 sequence reads: CASTPRGRYEQYF. In nucleotides, the CDR3 is TGTGCCAGTACCCCCCGGGGGAGGTACGAGCAGTACTTC. The gene calls are TRBV19 and TRBJ2-7; the D gene is possibly TRBD2 (6 bases). The V gene's germline CDR1 is LNHDA and CDR2 SQIVND (reference sequence). The CDR3 is made up of 13 amino acids. Trimming removed 7 bases at V and 4 bases at J, with 14 bases between.

The V call is TRBV19, the J call TRBJ1-1; 8 nucleotides line up with TRBD1. J lost 1 base, V lost 4 bases, and 2 bases had no gene match. Looked up from germline, CDR1 is LNHDA and CDR2 is SQIVND (reference sequence). The CDR3 runs to 14 residues. CDR3 residues: CASSRGQGNTEAFF. CDR3 nucleotide sequence: TGTGCCAGTAGTAGAGGACAGGGGAACACTGAAGCTTTCTTT.

V usage is TRBV11-2 and J usage is TRBJ1-5, with 7 bases matching TRBD1. V shed 3 bases, J shed 3 bases, and the junction held 5 bases outside the gene matches. From germline, CDR1 is SGHAT and CDR2 FQNNGV. CDR3 length: 15 residues. CDR3: CASSLRQGNNQPQHF. The CDR3 region has the DNA TGTGCCAGCAGCTTGAGACAGGGTAACAATCAGCCCCAGCATTTT.

This chain uses TRBV29-1 with TRBJ1-2; the D is unclear. Trimming stripped 4 bases from V and 0 bases from J, with 3 bases between. The CDR3 contains 11 residues. Germline CDR1 SQVTM, CDR2 ANQGSEA. This CDR3 is CSVATNYGYTF. DNA for the CDR3: TGCAGCGTTGCTACTAACTATGGCTACACCTTC.

This chain connects TRBV5-1 to TRBJ2-1; perhaps TRBD2 as D (6 bases). V lost 4 bases and J lost 10, with 15 bases in between. The germline gives CDR1 SGHRS, CDR2 YFSETQ. There are 13 residues in the CDR3. Here the CDR3 DNA reads TGCGCCAGCAGCCTAGGGTCGGCGGGGGAGCAGTTCTTC. Encoded protein: CASSLGSAGEQFF.

The V and J genes are TRBV29-1 and TRBJ1-4; D is undetermined. Germline lookup yields CDR1 SQVTM and CDR2 ANQGSEA. The CDR3 extends over 13 amino acids. V lost 6 bases to trimming and J lost 5 bases, with 13 bases between them. In DNA form, the CDR3 reads TGCAGCGTCGCCCGGGGTCGGAATGAAAAACTGTTTTTT. It specifies CSVARGRNEKLFF. Using reference TRBV29-1 and TRBJ1-4 for the parts outside the CDR3, the full variable domain is SAVISQKPSRDICQRGTSLTIQCQVDSQVTMMFWYRQQPGQSLTLIATANQGSEATYESGFVIDKFPISRPNLTFSTLTVSNMSPEDSSIYLCSVARGRNEKLFFGSGTQLSVL.

This sequence joins TRBV15 and TRBJ1-4; no firm D call. The length of the CDR3 is 15 residues. Trimming removed 2 bases at V and 4 bases at J, with 11 bases between. The germline gives CDR1 LNHNV, CDR2 YYDKDF (reference sequence). The chain's CDR3 is CATSRRDPYNEKLFF. The CDR3 region has the DNA TGTGCCACCAGCAGAAGAGATCCTTATAATGAAAAACTGTTTTTT.

The CDR3 nucleotides are TGTGCCAGCAGCTTAGGAGGATCCGGGGAGCTGTTTTTT. This codes for CASSLGGSGELFF. V is TRBV11-3 and J is TRBJ2-2; no reliable D call. Germline CDR1 SGHNT, CDR2 YENEEA. Trimming removed 1 base at V and 6 bases at J, with 6 bases between. This CDR3 has 13 residues.

In DNA, the CDR3 is TGTGCCAGCAGCTTAGTTGCGGGGGGAATCTCTAATACGCAGTATTTT. This translates into CASSLVAGGISNTQYF. J is TRBJ2-3 and V is TRBV7-2; TRBD2 agrees at 8 bases. CDR3 length: 16 residues. V was clipped by 1 base and J by 7 bases; unmatched bases: 10. Germline values: CDR1 SGHTA, CDR2 FQGNSA.